The text below deals with one T cell receptor (beta chain). The data are from a study of cytomegalovirus exposure and HLA in healthy donors. This CDR3 has 14 residues. V was clipped by 6 bases and J by 4 bases, with 13 bases between them. Germline V lookup: CDR1 MNHEY, CDR2 SVGAGI. Researchers ran the PCR with 60 Vbeta and 13 Jbeta primers. Assay used: immunoSEQ multiplex PCR; TCRdb lists only in-frame clones, some missing. The sample holds around 140,000 clones, over 60% seen once. This TCR was recovered from a male donor in good health and CMV-seropositive. Sequencing used PBMCs. The rearrangement uses TRBV6-5 and TRBJ1-5; unclear D gene. DNA for the CDR3: TGTGCCAGCAGAAGACAAGGCCTTAATCAGCCCCAGCATTTT. It is translated as CASRRQGLNQPQHF.